These 17 T cell receptor beta chains share one sample of origin, sequenced in a study of CD8 T cells in ankylosing spondylitis. TCRdb itself ran the 5' RACE reads through MiXCR, one entry per CDR3 protein. The data hold about 510,000 distinct CDR3 sequences, with about 5.2% observed a single time. Study results and caveats: Blood from ankylosing spondylitis patients appeared to carry a characteristic eight-variant TCR beta motif.

No antigens are known for them. Sequencing was carried out using blood, either unsorted or a sorted T cell fraction (not recorded which). The receptors stem from a male donor with ankylosing spondylitis.

This chain joins TRBV9 and TRBJ2-1; a weak D match, TRBD2 (6 bases). The CDR3 extends over 15 amino acids. Germline-derived CDR1 and CDR2 are SGDLS and YYNGEE. V was cut by 0 bases and J by 6 bases, with 13 bases left in between. CDR3 bases: TGTGCCAGCAGCGTAGGCGGGGCCCCCCTCAATGAGCAGTTCTTC. Amino acid sequence: CASSVGGAPLNEQFF.

Ten or more counts support this clonotype. In DNA, the CDR3 is TGTGCCACCAGCATCCTGAATAATGAAAAACTGTTTTTT. Translated, it gives CATSILNNEKLFF. The chain links TRBV15 to TRBJ1-4, with D unclear. CDR1 is LNHNV, CDR2 YYDKDF, per germline (reference sequence). The germline V and J ends were trimmed by 4 bases and 4 bases, with 7 bases remaining between them. This CDR3 spans 13 amino acids.

In its sample, this clonotype was seen many times. The rearrangement links TRBV7-2 to TRBJ2-3; D is undetermined. Germline V lookup: CDR1 SGHTA, CDR2 FQGNSA. This CDR3 spans 17 amino acids. V lost 4 bases and J lost 4, with 21 bases in between. CDR3 in amino acids: CASSSPEINGLSDTQYF. CDR3 coding DNA: TGTGCCAGCAGCTCGCCCGAAATAAACGGGTTGTCAGATACGCAGTATTTT.

This clonotype was detected ten times or more. The rearrangement links TRBV10-3 to TRBJ2-7; D may be TRBD2 (6 bases). The CDR3 contains 14 residues. The germline CDR1 and CDR2 sequences are ENHRY and SYGVKD. Trimming removed 3 bases at V and 2 bases at J, with 11 bases between. As DNA, the CDR3 is TGTGCCATCAGTGAACGGCGGGACCCCTACGAGCAGTACTTC. Protein: CAISERRDPYEQYF.

Ten or more counts support this clonotype. The rearrangement links TRBV10-3 to TRBJ1-5, with D maybe TRBD1 (6 bases). There are 17 residues in the CDR3. Germline lookup yields CDR1 ENHRY and CDR2 SYGVKD. The V gene lost 3 bases and the J gene lost 2 bases, with 17 bases spanning the gap. This CDR3 reads CAISEFAGAGRNQPQHF. For the CDR3, the DNA is TGTGCCATCAGTGAATTCGCAGGGGCGGGTCGCAATCAGCCCCAGCATTTT.

This clonotype was seen at least ten times. V usage is TRBV7-9 and J usage is TRBJ2-4; 8 nucleotides agree with TRBD2. V was pared by 5 bases and J by 5 bases, with 5 bases of the junction left unmatched. The CDR3 covers 14 residues. The germline V gene has CDR1 SEHNR and CDR2 FQNEAQ (reference sequence). CDR3 region: CASSVLADQNIQYF. The DNA for the CDR3 is TGTGCCAGCAGCGTACTAGCGGATCAAAACATTCAGTACTTC.

This clonotype was detected many times. This rearrangement joins TRBV10-3 to TRBJ2-1; D is possibly TRBD2 (5 bases). CDR1 and CDR2 from the germline V gene are ENHRY and SYGVKD. Deletions cut 6 bases from V and 7 bases from J, with 13 bases between. The CDR3 runs 13 residues. The CDR3 region is CAIRGLVGNEQFF. In DNA form, the CDR3 reads TGTGCCATCAGAGGACTGGTAGGGAATGAGCAGTTCTTC.

Details on this clonotype: Being one base from a much bigger clone, this may be a read error. The rearrangement links TRBV10-3 to TRBJ1-2; D not resolved. CDR3 length: 12 residues. V was clipped by 8 bases and J by 3 bases, with 10 bases between them. Germline V lookup: CDR1 ENHRY, CDR2 SYGVKD. CDR3 DNA: TGTGCCATCGGGATAGTTGACTATGGCTACACCTTC. Residues: CAIGIVDYGYTF.

This clonotype was seen ten or more times. The V and J genes are TRBV6-6 and TRBJ1-6, with TRBD1 as a possible D gene (6 bases). The CDR3 runs to 12 residues. Trimming pared 6 bases from V and 7 bases from J, leaving 7 bases between. Germline V gene sequence: CDR1 MNHNY, CDR2 SVGAGI (reference sequence). The CDR3 sequence is CASRGGNSPLHF. In DNA, the CDR3 is TGTGCCAGCAGAGGGGGGAATTCACCCCTCCACTTT.

In its sample, this clonotype was seen many times. The CDR3 region is CASSRVRTDTQYF. The CDR3 nucleotides read TGTGCCAGCAGCCGGGTCCGCACAGATACGCAGTATTTT. The rearrangement uses TRBV6-1 and TRBJ2-3; D not resolved. V was cut by 6 bases and J by 1 base, with 8 bases left in between. From germline, CDR1 is MNHNS and CDR2 SASEGT. The CDR3 extends over 13 amino acids.

This clonotype came up many times. The chain joins TRBV7-9 to TRBJ1-2, with 10 bases aligning to TRBD1. This CDR3 is built from 15 residues. Trimming took 5 bases from V and 4 from J; bases not matched to a gene: 7. The germline gives CDR1 SEHNR, CDR2 FQNEAQ (reference sequence). Here the CDR3 DNA reads TGTGCCAGCAGCCCGGGACAGGGGCTTGCCTATGGCTACACCTTC. It yields the protein CASSPGQGLAYGYTF.

V and J are TRBV21-1 and TRBJ1-2; the table's D call, TRBD1, was not checked against the DNA. TRBV21-1 is marked as a pseudogene. The CDR3 spans 17 residues. CDR3 protein: CASSPRTGTKLNYGYTF. The DNA for the CDR3 is TGTGCCAGCAGCCCCCGGACAGGGACTAAACTCAACTATGGCTACACCTTC.

This clonotype was picked up many times. J is TRBJ1-1 and V is TRBV6-5, with a weak D call TRBD1 (5 bases). The V end lost 2 bases, the J end lost 7 bases, and 17 bases lay between the germline ends. This CDR3 comprises 15 residues. Germline V gene lookup returns CDR1 MNHEY and CDR2 SVGAGI. The CDR3 loop is CASSYAGISGGEAFF. CDR3 DNA sequence: TGTGCCAGCAGTTACGCAGGGATATCCGGGGGTGAAGCTTTCTTT.

The chain employs TRBV5-1 and TRBJ1-2; a weak D match, TRBD1 (6 bases). V dropped 0 bases and J dropped 4 bases, with 13 bases sitting between them. Germline CDR1 SGHRS, CDR2 YFSETQ. There are 15 residues in the CDR3. The CDR3 region is CASSLVRGDGYGYTF. The CDR3 DNA sequence: TGCGCCAGCAGCTTGGTCAGGGGTGACGGCTATGGCTACACCTTC. The whole variable domain, filled in from reference TRBV5-1 and TRBJ1-2, reads KAGVTQTPRYLIKTRGQQVTLSCSPISGHRSVSWYQQTPGQGLQFLFEYFSETQRNKGNFPGRFSGRQFSNSRSEMNVSTLELGDSALYLCASSLVRGDGYGYTFGSGTRLTVV.

This clonotype was counted between two and nine times. The chain recombines TRBV7-6 with TRBJ2-1, with 10 bases fitting TRBD2. Per germline, CDR1 SGHVS and CDR2 FNYEAQ. The CDR3 runs to 16 residues. Trimming took 1 base from V and 7 from J; bases not matched to a gene: 7. CDR3 coding DNA: TGTGCCAGCAGCTTAGAGGCTAGCGGGAGTAGGAATGAGCAGTTCTTC. It is translated as CASSLEASGSRNEQFF.

This clonotype was counted ten times or more. V usage is TRBV5-1 and J usage is TRBJ2-3; weak D call: TRBD1 (6 bases). CDR1 is SGHRS and CDR2 is YFSETQ in the germline V gene. Trimming took 4 bases from V and 2 from J, leaving 14 bases between them. This CDR3 is built from 15 residues. The CDR3 nucleotides are TGCGCCAGCAGCGTGACCAGGGGTTCCACAGATACGCAGTATTTT. As protein: CASSVTRGSTDTQYF.

This clonotype was counted many times. J is TRBJ2-3 and V is TRBV10-3; 7 positions match TRBD1. The CDR3 extends over 16 amino acids. With V trimmed by 3 bases and J by 1 base, 7 bases remained unmatched. Germline V gene lookup returns CDR1 ENHRY and CDR2 SYGVKD. The CDR3 region has the DNA TGTGCCATCAGTGAAAGACAGGGAGAGGGCACAGATACGCAGTATTTT. It codes for CAISERQGEGTDTQYF.